Many counts were recorded for the clone carrying this T cell receptor beta chain. The data belong to a study of T cells after yellow fever vaccination. Study as a whole: The fractions with low cell numbers were processed using SMART-Seq v4 Ultra Low Input.

Whole-study findings and limits: Only a minor proportion of clonotypes was detected across both CD4 and CD8 compartments. Clones from primary vaccination mostly reappeared after the booster (approximately 95% CD4, around 90% CD8).

From the 5' RACE reads, TCRdb called clonotypes with MiXCR, one entry per CDR3 protein. Among more than 20,000 distinct CDR3 sequences listed, about 5.5% were seen once. Germline V lookup: CDR1 SQVTM, CDR2 ANQGSEA. V lost 6 bases, J lost 4 bases, and 13 bases stayed unmatched. CDR3 length: 15 amino acids. V is TRBV29-1 and J is TRBJ2-7; 9 bases are shared with TRBD1. This TCR came from a man aged 25-45 years who received the YFV17D yellow fever vaccine. Sequencing was performed on PBMCs, either bulk or a sorted T-cell subset (CD4+, CD8+, memory, or dextramer-sorted; not recorded which), taken 15 days after the yellow fever booster vaccination. The CDR3 sequence: CSVLKLRDRAYEQYF. The DNA for the CDR3 is TGCAGCGTGCTCAAACTGCGGGACAGGGCATACGAGCAGTACTTC.